One sample yielded the 29 T cell receptor beta chains listed below, sequenced in a study of cytomegalovirus exposure and HLA in healthy donors. The assay was immunoSEQ multiplex PCR, and TCRdb's table has in-frame clones only and misses some. The data contain under 100,000 clones, 95% to 98% of them seen just once; the ten biggest clones take up roughly 0.8%. Sequencing was carried out using PBMCs. The source is a man aged 18-30 years in good health and CMV-seronegative.

V and J are TRBV30 and TRBJ2-7; the D gene is possibly TRBD2 (5 bases). The length of the CDR3 is 12 residues. V lost 5 bases, J lost 3 bases, and 11 bases lay in between. Germline V lookup: CDR1 GTSNPN, CDR2 SVGIG (reference sequence). This chain's CDR3 is CAWGTGNYEQYF. The CDR3 DNA sequence: TGTGCCTGGGGAACCGGGAACTACGAGCAGTACTTC. Using reference TRBV30 and TRBJ2-7 for the parts outside the CDR3, the full variable domain is SQTIHQWPATLVQPVGSPLSLECTVEGTSNPNLYWYRQAAGRGLQLLFYSVGIGQISSEVPQNLSASRPQDRQFILSSKKLLLSDSGFYLCAWGTGNYEQYFGPGTRLTVT.

This clone was picked up one time. The rearrangement uses TRBV11-3 and TRBJ2-5; D is perhaps TRBD1 (5 bases). The CDR3 is made up of 13 amino acids. Germline V gene lookup returns CDR1 SGHNT and CDR2 YENEEA. Trimming removed 2 bases at V and 3 bases at J, with 7 bases between. In DNA, the CDR3 is TGTGCCAGCAGCTTACAGGGTAAAGAGACCCAGTACTTC. Amino acid sequence: CASSLQGKETQYF.

The rearrangement links TRBV2 to TRBJ2-3; 9 bases agree with TRBD1. The CDR3 sequence is 14 residues long. Germline V CDR1 and CDR2: SNHLY, FYNNEI. The ends lost 4 bases at V and 5 bases at J; junction bases unmatched: 4. The CDR3 region has the DNA TGTGCCAGCAGTGGACAGGGGGAAGGAGATACGCAGTATTTT. Protein product: CASSGQGEGDTQYF.

The rearrangement uses TRBV5-8 and TRBJ2-1, with 10 bases matching TRBD2. CDR3 size: 18 residues. Germline V lookup: CDR1 SGHTS, CDR2 YDEGEE. V was clipped by 0 bases and J by 3 bases; unmatched bases: 9. Here the CDR3 DNA reads TGTGCCAGCAGCTTGGAACGCATAGCGGGAGGACGCTACAATGAGCAGTTCTTC. Its protein product is CASSLERIAGGRYNEQFF.

As for this clone: A read error may produce the germline difference seen at one junction end. The rearrangement joins TRBV7-7 to TRBJ2-2, with D possibly matching TRBD1 (5 bases). This CDR3 is 16 amino acids long. Germline CDR1 reads SSHAT; CDR2 reads FNYEAQ (reference sequence). CDR3 sequence reads: CASSETPGLNTGELFF. DNA of the CDR3: TGTGCTAGCAGCGAAACCCCAGGGTTGAACACCGGGGAGCTGTTTTTT. Together with reference TRBV7-7 and TRBJ2-2, the CDR3 gives the full variable domain: GAGVSQSPRYKVTKRGQDVTLRCDPISSHATLYWYQQALGQGPEFLTYFNYEAQPDKSGLPSDRFSAERPEGSISTLTIQRTEQRDSAMYRCASSETPGLNTGELFFGEGSRLTVL.

This rearrangement joins TRBV12-5 to TRBJ2-1; weak D call: TRBD1 (6 bases). Germline CDR1 LGHNT, CDR2 FRNRAP. Trimming shortened V by 6 bases and J by 3 bases, and 12 bases separated the two germline ends. This CDR3 has 14 residues. In DNA, the CDR3 is TGTGCTAGTGGCCCGGGGACAATCTACAATGAGCAGTTCTTC. Its translation is CASGPGTIYNEQFF.

The chain is built from TRBV27 and TRBJ1-1; D remains unclear. Germline loops: CDR1 MNHEY, CDR2 SMNVEV (reference sequence). The CDR3 extends over 13 amino acids. Between the trimmed V and J ends, which lost 8 bases and 4 bases, there was a span of 14 bases. CDR3 protein: CASAFAFGTEAFF. In DNA form, the CDR3 reads TGTGCCAGCGCGTTTGCTTTCGGCACTGAAGCTTTCTTT.

The rearrangement joins TRBV4-1 to TRBJ2-7, with D possibly matching TRBD1 (6 bases). This CDR3 has 14 residues. Trimming removed 0 bases at V and 3 bases at J, with 9 bases between. CDR1 is MGHRA and CDR2 is YSYEKL in the germline V gene. CDR3: CASSQDIGGYEQYF. In nucleotides, the CDR3 is TGCGCCAGCAGCCAAGATATAGGGGGCTACGAGCAGTACTTC.

This clone showed up just once. The rearrangement uses TRBV29-1 and TRBJ2-1; 9 bases fit TRBD2. The CDR3 loop spans 14 amino acids. With 3 bases clipped from V and 2 bases from J, the junction kept 2 bases outside the gene matches. The germline gives CDR1 SQVTM, CDR2 ANQGSEA. The chain's CDR3 is CSVDQREAYNEQFF. The CDR3 coding sequence is TGCAGCGTTGACCAGCGGGAGGCCTACAATGAGCAGTTCTTC.

This chain joins TRBV6-6 and TRBJ2-7, with 7 bases matching TRBD1. This CDR3 region has 14 residues. Trimming took 6 bases from V and 5 from J; bases not matched to a gene: 10. Looked up from germline, CDR1 is MNHNY and CDR2 is SVGAGI (reference sequence). The CDR3 nucleotides read TGTGCCAGCAGCGGGACAGACGCGGCCCACGAGCAGTACTTC. Residues: CASSGTDAAHEQYF.

The rearrangement uses TRBV27 and TRBJ2-5; D call uncertain. Trimming stripped 3 bases from V and 5 bases from J, with 10 bases between. There are 13 residues in the CDR3. The germline V gene encodes CDR1 MNHEY and CDR2 SMNVEV (reference sequence). CDR3 region: CASSFIGRETQYF. The CDR3 region has the DNA TGTGCCAGCAGTTTCATCGGTCGGGAGACCCAGTACTTC.

This chain connects TRBV30 to TRBJ1-3; D call uncertain. CDR3 size: 11 residues. Germline CDR1 GTSNPN, CDR2 SVGIG (reference sequence). With 3 bases removed from V and 3 bases from J, the gap between germline ends came to 3 bases. CDR3 in amino acids: CAWSHGNTIYF. The CDR3 DNA follows: TGTGCCTGGAGCCATGGAAACACCATATATTTT.

Written as DNA, the CDR3 is TGTGCCAGCAGCTCGGACAGGGGAGGACTTCGCCAGTTCTTC. This gives the protein CASSSDRGGLRQFF. The V and J genes are TRBV5-8 and TRBJ2-1; 9 bases fit TRBD1. Unmatched junction bases numbered 11, after V lost 3 bases and J lost 13 bases. The CDR3 has 14 residues. Germline lookup yields CDR1 SGHTS and CDR2 YDEGEE.

This chain joins TRBV29-1 and TRBJ1-1, with a possible D match to TRBD1 (5 bases). Germline V gene sequence: CDR1 SQVTM, CDR2 ANQGSEA. V was pared by 3 bases and J by 3 bases, with 14 bases between. CDR3 length: 14 residues. In DNA, the CDR3 is TGCAGCGTTGAGGCGGGGGGTTTGGACACTGAAGCTTTCTTT. Protein product: CSVEAGGLDTEAFF.

The V call is TRBV7-2, the J call TRBJ1-1, with 9 bases lining up with TRBD1. The V gene's germline CDR1 is SGHTA and CDR2 FQGNSA. This CDR3 region has 16 residues. V shed 5 bases, J shed 1 base, and the junction held 8 bases outside the gene matches. The CDR3 protein is CASSPPGTGWNTEAFF. CDR3 nucleotide sequence: TGTGCCAGCAGCCCCCCCGGGACAGGGTGGAACACTGAAGCTTTCTTT.

The gene calls are TRBV2 and TRBJ2-1, with D perhaps TRBD2 (6 bases). Germline V gene sequence: CDR1 SNHLY, CDR2 FYNNEI. The ends were cut back, 8 bases at V and 7 bases at J, with 18 bases in the middle. The CDR3 has 14 amino acids. CDR3 region: CASARDSLGNEQFF. The CDR3 nucleotides read TGTGCCAGCGCCCGGGACTCTCTTGGGAATGAGCAGTTCTTC.

The chain links TRBV5-5 to TRBJ2-3, with TRBD2 matching 9 bases. The germline V gene encodes CDR1 SGHKS and CDR2 YYEKEE (reference sequence). The V gene end was trimmed by 3 bases and the J gene end by 0 bases; junction bases not matched to a gene: 2. The CDR3 runs 15 residues. The CDR3 sequence is CASSSLAGSTDTQYF. CDR3 nucleotide sequence: TGTGCCAGCAGCTCGCTAGCGGGAAGCACAGATACGCAGTATTTT. Full variable domain (rest looked up from reference TRBV5-5 and TRBJ2-3): DAGVTQSPTHLIKTRGQQVTLRCSPISGHKSVSWYQQVLGQGPQFIFQYYEKEERGRGNFPDRFSARQFPNYSSELNVNALLLGDSALYLCASSSLAGSTDTQYFGPGTRLTVL.

The chain employs TRBV18 and TRBJ2-4; TRBD1 agrees at 9 bases. The CDR3 is 15 amino acids. The V segment lost 0 bases and the J segment 8 bases; nucleotides outside the gene matches: 5. Per the germline V gene, CDR1 is KGHSH and CDR2 is LQKENI. Here the CDR3 reads CASSPPTGGWDIQYF. Written as DNA, the CDR3 is TGTGCCAGCTCACCACCCACAGGGGGCTGGGACATTCAGTACTTC.

The chain uses TRBV4-1 and TRBJ2-1; 10 positions agree with TRBD2. The CDR3 is 15 residues long. CDR1 MGHRA and CDR2 YSYEKL come from the germline V gene. The ends lost 6 bases at V and 7 bases at J; junction bases unmatched: 9. Here the CDR3 reads CASRLGLATRNEQFF. In nucleotides, the CDR3 is TGCGCCAGCAGGCTGGGACTAGCGACTCGGAATGAGCAGTTCTTC.

The V gene is TRBV30, the J gene TRBJ2-5; a possible D gene is TRBD2 (5 bases). The CDR3 consists of 14 residues. Germline assignment: CDR1 GTSNPN and CDR2 SVGIG (reference sequence). V dropped 0 bases and J dropped 1 base, with 9 bases sitting between them. The DNA for the CDR3 is TGTGCCTGGAGTGTGAAGCGGCCCCAAGAGACCCAGTACTTC. The encoded protein is CAWSVKRPQETQYF.

The chain uses TRBV7-2 and TRBJ2-7; 12 nucleotides line up with TRBD2. The CDR3 is 15 amino acids. Germline values: CDR1 SGHTA, CDR2 FQGNSA. J was trimmed by 7 bases and V by 5 bases; bases with no gene match: 9. CDR3 amino acids: CASSRRLAGVGEQYF. The CDR3 bases are TGTGCCAGCAGCCGAAGACTAGCGGGAGTAGGGGAGCAGTACTTC. Combining the CDR3 with reference TRBV7-2 and TRBJ2-7 gives the whole variable domain GAGVSQSPSNKVTEKGKDVELRCDPISGHTALYWYRQSLGQGLEFLIYFQGNSAPDKSGLPSDRFSAERTGGSVSTLTIQRTQQEDSAVYLCASSRRLAGVGEQYFGPGTRLTVT.

The V call is TRBV18, the J call TRBJ2-3, with 9 bases matching TRBD2. This CDR3 spans 15 amino acids. Per germline, CDR1 KGHSH and CDR2 LQKENI. Losses at the gene ends were 8 bases for V and 3 bases for J; bases not matched to a gene: 9. The CDR3 nucleotides are TGTGCCAGCCAAAGTACAGCGGGAGGAACAGATACGCAGTATTTT. Translated: CASQSTAGGTDTQYF.

The chain recombines TRBV5-4 with TRBJ2-2, with a possible D match to TRBD1 (5 bases). Germline CDR1 reads SGHNT; CDR2 reads YYREEE (reference sequence). V was cut by 4 bases and J by 6 bases, with 7 bases left in between. This CDR3 spans 12 amino acids. The CDR3 is CASSLGAGELFF. DNA of the CDR3: TGTGCCAGCAGCCTAGGGGCCGGGGAGCTGTTTTTT.

The chain employs TRBV28 and TRBJ2-2; 10 bases are shared with TRBD1. Germline lookup yields CDR1 MDHEN and CDR2 SYDVKM. Trimming at V came to 8 bases and at J to 6 bases, leaving 3 bases not matched to a gene. The CDR3 is 13 residues long. CDR3 in DNA: TGTGCCAGCGCCGGGACAGGGGCCGGGGAGCTGTTTTTT. Amino acids: CASAGTGAGELFF.

The chain couples TRBV6-1 to TRBJ2-5; 7 nucleotides match TRBD1. The CDR3 is made up of 15 amino acids. V lost 6 bases, J lost 2 bases, and 9 bases stayed unmatched. The V gene's germline CDR1 is MNHNS and CDR2 SASEGT. CDR3 region: CASRLFVQGQETQYF. The CDR3 region has the DNA TGTGCCAGCAGACTCTTTGTACAGGGGCAAGAGACCCAGTACTTC.

The chain employs TRBV7-2 and TRBJ2-7, with 8 bases lining up with TRBD1. CDR3 length: 15 amino acids. J was trimmed by 2 bases and V by 1 base; bases with no gene match: 4. The germline CDR1 and CDR2 sequences are SGHTA and FQGNSA. For the CDR3, the DNA is TGTGCCAGCAGCTTAGGGACAGGGATCGCCTACGAGCAGTACGTC. Its translation is CASSLGTGIAYEQYV.

The chain carries TRBV12-5 and TRBJ2-1, with D unresolved. The V end was cut by 1 base, the J end by 7 bases, with 5 bases between. In germline, CDR1 is LGHNT, CDR2 FRNRAP. CDR3 length: 12 residues. The CDR3 DNA reads TGTGCTAGTGGTTTGGAAGCGAATGAGCAGTTCTTC. The encoded protein is CASGLEANEQFF.

The V call is TRBV5-1, the J call TRBJ2-7; 11 bases map to TRBD2. V trimming: 3 bases; J trimming: 2 bases; junction bases outside the gene matches: 7. CDR3 length: 16 residues. Germline V CDR1 and CDR2: SGHRS, YFSETQ. CDR3 protein: CASSSLAGGFAYEQYF. The CDR3 coding sequence is TGCGCCAGCAGCTCTTTAGCGGGAGGGTTCGCCTACGAGCAGTACTTC.

The J gene is TRBJ2-2, the V gene TRBV9; 11 nucleotides line up with TRBD1. Germline lookup yields CDR1 SGDLS and CDR2 YYNGEE. The trim removed 4 bases at V and 6 bases at J, leaving 8 bases unmatched. This CDR3 has 16 residues. CDR3 residues: CASSPPGQGEAGELFF. The CDR3 bases are TGTGCCAGCAGCCCGCCGGGACAGGGGGAGGCCGGGGAGCTGTTTTTT.